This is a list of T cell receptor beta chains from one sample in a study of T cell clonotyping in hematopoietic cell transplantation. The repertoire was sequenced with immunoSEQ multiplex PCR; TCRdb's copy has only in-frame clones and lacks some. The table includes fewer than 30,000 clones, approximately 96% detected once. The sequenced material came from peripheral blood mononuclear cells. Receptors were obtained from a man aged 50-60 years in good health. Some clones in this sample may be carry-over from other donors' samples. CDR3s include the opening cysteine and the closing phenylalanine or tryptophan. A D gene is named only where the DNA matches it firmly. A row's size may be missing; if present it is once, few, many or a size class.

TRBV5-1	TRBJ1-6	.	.	CASSLDGQSQGSPLHF	TGCGCCAGCAGCCTGGACGGACAGAGTCAGGGTTCACCCCTCCACTTT
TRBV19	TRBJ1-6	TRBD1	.	CARGQGWSSYNSPLHF	TGTGCCAGAGGACAGGGCTGGAGCTCCTATAATTCACCCCTCCACTTT
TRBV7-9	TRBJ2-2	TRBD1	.	CASSGTAGELFF	TGTGCCAGCAGTGGGACAGCCGGGGAGCTGTTTTTT
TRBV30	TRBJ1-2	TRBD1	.	CAWSVLDRGLSGYTF	TGTGCCTGGAGTGTCTTGGACAGGGGGCTGTCTGGCTACACCTTC
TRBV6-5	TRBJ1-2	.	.	CASSGGVNRYGYTF	TGTGCCAGCAGTGGCGGGGTTAATCGCTATGGCTACACCTTC
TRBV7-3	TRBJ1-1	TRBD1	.	CASSSGQGTEAFF	TGTGCCAGCAGCTCCGGACAGGGGACTGAAGCTTTCTTT
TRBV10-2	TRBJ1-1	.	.	CASGEVEAFF	TGCGCCAGCGGCGAGGTTGAAGCTTTCTTT
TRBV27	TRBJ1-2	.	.	CASSLSGAGYGYTF	TGTGCCAGCAGTTTATCGGGGGCTGGGTATGGCTACACCTTC
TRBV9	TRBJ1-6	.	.	CASSVVENSPLHF	TGTGCCAGCAGCGTAGTGGAGAATTCACCCCTCCACTTT
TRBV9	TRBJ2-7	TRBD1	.	CASSADRVPYEQYF	TGTGCCAGCAGCGCCGACAGGGTTCCCTACGAGCAGTACTTC
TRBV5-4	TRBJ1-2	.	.	CASSGGQRNYGYTF	TGTGCCAGCAGTGGCGGACAGCGTAACTATGGCTACACCTTC
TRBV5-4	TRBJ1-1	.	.	CASSFMGGVGEAFF	TGTGCCAGCAGCTTTATGGGGGGCGTCGGTGAAGCTTTCTTT
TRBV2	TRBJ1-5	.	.	CASIPTRDTIQPQHF	TGTGCCAGCATTCCAACCCGGGACACGATTCAGCCCCAGCATTTT
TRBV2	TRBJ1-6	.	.	CASEAGNSPLHF	TGTGCCAGCGAAGCGGGTAATTCACCCCTCCACTTT
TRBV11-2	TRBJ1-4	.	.	CASSLSRVEEKLFF	TGTGCCAGCAGCTTGTCCAGGGTGGAGGAAAAACTGTTTTTT
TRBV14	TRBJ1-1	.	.	CASSYTGNTEAFF	TGTGCCAGCAGCTATACAGGGAACACTGAAGCTTTCTTT
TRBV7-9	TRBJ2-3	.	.	CASSLLLQRGTQYF	TGTGCCAGCAGCTTACTTCTCCAGAGGGGGACGCAGTATTTT
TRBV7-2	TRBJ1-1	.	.	CASSLVPNTGTEAFF	TGTGCCAGCAGCTTAGTACCCAATACGGGCACTGAAGCTTTCTTT
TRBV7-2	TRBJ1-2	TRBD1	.	CASSFTGGDYGYTF	TGTGCCAGCAGCTTTACAGGGGGTGACTATGGCTACACCTTC
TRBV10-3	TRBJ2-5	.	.	CAISEQETQYF	TGTGCCATCAGTGAGCAAGAGACCCAGTACTTC
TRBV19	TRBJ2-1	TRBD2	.	CASGGDYNEQFF	TGTGCCAGCGGGGGGGATTACAATGAGCAGTTCTTC
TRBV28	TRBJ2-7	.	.	CASSSQSTGSYEQYF	TGTGCCAGCAGTTCCCAATCTACAGGGAGCTACGAGCAGTACTTC
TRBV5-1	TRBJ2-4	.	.	CASSPMRKENIQYF	TGCGCCAGCAGCCCGATGAGGAAGGAAAACATTCAGTACTTC
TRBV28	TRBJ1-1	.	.	CASSPRLGGVDTEAFF	TGTGCCAGCAGTCCCCGGCTTGGGGGTGTGGACACTGAAGCTTTCTTT
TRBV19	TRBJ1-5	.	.	CASSPRTVGDQPQHF	TGTGCCAGTAGTCCGCGGACAGTGGGGGATCAGCCCCAGCATTTT
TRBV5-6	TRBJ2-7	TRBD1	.	CASSQGTAYEQYF	TGTGCCAGCAGCCAGGGGACAGCCTACGAGCAGTACTTC
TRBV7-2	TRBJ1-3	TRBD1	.	CASSDRDRAGNTIYF	TGTGCCAGCAGCGACCGGGACAGGGCAGGAAACACCATATATTTT
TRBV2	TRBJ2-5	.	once	CASSYQETQYF	TGTGCCAGCAGCTACCAAGAGACCCAGTACTTC
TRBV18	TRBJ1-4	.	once	CASSSSTGNEKLFF	TGTGCCAGCTCATCCAGTACAGGGAACGAAAAACTGTTTTTT
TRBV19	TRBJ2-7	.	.	CASSLWVGANEQYF	TGTGCCAGTAGCCTATGGGTGGGGGCGAACGAGCAGTACTTC
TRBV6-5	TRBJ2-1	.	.	CASSRREYNEQFF	TGTGCCAGCAGTCGCCGGGAGTACAATGAGCAGTTCTTC
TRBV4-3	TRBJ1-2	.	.	CASSLAGQSNYGYTF	TGCGCCAGCAGCCTCGCAGGACAGAGCAACTATGGCTACACCTTC
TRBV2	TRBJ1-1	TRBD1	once	CASSQQGSNTEAFF	TGTGCCAGCAGCCAACAGGGGTCGAACACTGAAGCTTTCTTT
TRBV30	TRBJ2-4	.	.	CAWSVMPTVGAKNIQYF	TGTGCCTGGAGTGTAATGCCGACAGTGGGAGCCAAAAACATTCAGTACTTC
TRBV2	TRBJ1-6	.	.	CASTPIPFSSYNSPLHF	TGTGCCAGCACTCCAATACCCTTTAGCTCCTATAATTCACCCCTCCACTTT
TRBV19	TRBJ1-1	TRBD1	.	CASRWGQGAQTEAFF	TGTGCCAGTAGATGGGGCCAGGGGGCGCAGACTGAAGCTTTCTTT
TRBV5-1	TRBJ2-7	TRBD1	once	CASSPWDREYEQYF	TGCGCCAGCAGCCCCTGGGACAGGGAATACGAGCAGTACTTC
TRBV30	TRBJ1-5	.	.	CAWSSGANQPQHF	TGTGCCTGGAGTTCCGGAGCCAATCAGCCCCAGCATTTT
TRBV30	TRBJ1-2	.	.	CAWRGGYSQRGYTF	TGTGCCTGGAGGGGGGGGTATTCGCAACGTGGCTACACCTTC
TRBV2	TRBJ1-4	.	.	CARGTGIINEKLFF	TGTGCCAGGGGAACAGGGATCATAAATGAAAAACTGTTTTTT
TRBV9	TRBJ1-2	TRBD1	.	CASSAVTGNDGYTF	TGTGCCAGCAGCGCTGTGACAGGGAATGACGGCTACACCTTC
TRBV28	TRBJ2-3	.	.	CASSVKVPDTQYF	TGTGCCAGCAGCGTCAAGGTCCCAGATACGCAGTATTTT
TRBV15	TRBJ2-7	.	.	CATSGGPGQVSYEQYF	TGTGCCACCAGCGGGGGACCGGGACAAGTATCCTACGAGCAGTACTTC
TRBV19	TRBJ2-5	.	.	CASSMGQGQETQYF	TGTGCCAGTAGTATGGGGCAGGGCCAAGAGACCCAGTACTTC
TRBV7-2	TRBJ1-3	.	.	CASSLEGSPSTIYF	TGTGCCAGCAGCTTAGAAGGGTCCCCGAGCACCATATATTTT
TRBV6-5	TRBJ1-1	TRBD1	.	CASSVDRGGTEAFF	TGTGCCAGCAGTGTGGACAGGGGCGGGACTGAAGCTTTCTTT
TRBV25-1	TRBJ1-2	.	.	CASSAGRGYTF	TGTGCCAGCAGTGCAGGGCGCGGCTACACCTTC
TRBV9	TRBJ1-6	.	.	CASSVDPGGVYNSPLHF	TGTGCCAGCAGCGTAGATCCGGGGGGGGTCTATAATTCACCCCTCCACTTT
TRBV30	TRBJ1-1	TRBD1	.	CAWSRGQMNTEAFF	TGTGCCTGGAGTAGGGGGCAAATGAACACTGAAGCTTTCTTT
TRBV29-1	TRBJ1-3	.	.	CSVVIPSSLSGNTIYF	TGCAGCGTTGTAATTCCTTCCTCCCTCTCTGGAAACACCATATATTTT
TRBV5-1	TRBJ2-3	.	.	CASQSGRTSTDTQYF	TGCGCCAGCCAGTCCGGGCGGACCTCCACAGATACGCAGTATTTT
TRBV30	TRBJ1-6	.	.	CAWHHKIPASYNSPLHF	TGTGCCTGGCACCATAAAATCCCAGCCTCCTATAATTCACCCCTCCACTTT
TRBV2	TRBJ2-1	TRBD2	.	CASRDLADSSYNEQFF	TGTGCCAGCAGGGATCTAGCGGATAGCTCCTACAATGAGCAGTTCTTC
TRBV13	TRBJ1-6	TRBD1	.	CASLLGTVNNSPLHF	TGTGCCAGCTTACTAGGGACAGTTAATAATTCACCCCTCCACTTT
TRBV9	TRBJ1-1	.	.	CASSLFERGLTEAFF	TGTGCCAGCAGCCTCTTCGAGCGCGGGTTGACTGAAGCTTTCTTT
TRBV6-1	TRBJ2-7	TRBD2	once	CASSGLAGSYEQYF	TGTGCCAGCAGTGGGCTAGCGGGGTCCTACGAGCAGTACTTC
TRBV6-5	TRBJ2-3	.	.	CASSKGDSSTDTQYF	TGTGCCAGCAGTAAAGGGGATTCTAGCACAGATACGCAGTATTTT
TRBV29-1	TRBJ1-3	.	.	CSVDSGNTIYF	TGCAGCGTTGACTCTGGAAACACCATATATTTT
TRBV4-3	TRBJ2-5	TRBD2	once	CASSQAVSGGPYQETQYF	TGCGCCAGCAGCCAAGCAGTTTCGGGGGGGCCCTACCAAGAGACCCAGTACTTC